This T cell receptor beta chain was found in a study of shared clonotypes between healthy human individuals. To note about this clone: Its antigen is unknown.

Study-wide results and limits: Among donors, clonotype sharing was expected to be affected by sequencing depth.

Positive CCR7 selection of CD45RO-negative cells yielded the naive CD8 cells, and terminally differentiated effector memory CD45RA+ cells were excluded. Donors, healthy HIV-negative adults, lacked recent acute infections or vaccinations. Profiled with immunoSEQ multiplex PCR; TCRdb holds only in-frame clones, not every one. The table has about 2.1 million clones, about 94% seen once. The sequence was collected from a man aged 18-30 years in good health. Some clones in this sample may be carry-over from other donors' samples. Input material: naive CD8+ T cells from PBMCs.

The CDR3 protein is CAISSPTSEQYF. CDR3 coding DNA: TGTGCCATCAGTTCTCCTACGTCTGAGCAGTACTTC. This chain connects TRBV10-3 to TRBJ2-7; D gene ambiguous. Germline-derived CDR1 and CDR2 are ENHRY and SYGVKD. This CDR3 contains 12 residues. V dropped 5 bases and J dropped 7 bases, with 12 bases sitting between them.